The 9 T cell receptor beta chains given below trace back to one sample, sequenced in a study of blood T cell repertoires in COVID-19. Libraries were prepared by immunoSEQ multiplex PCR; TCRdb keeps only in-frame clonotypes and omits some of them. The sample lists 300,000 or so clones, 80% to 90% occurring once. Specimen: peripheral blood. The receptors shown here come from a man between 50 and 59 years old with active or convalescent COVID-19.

CDR3 region: CASSESPGGVLGEQYF. In nucleotides, the CDR3 is TGCGCCAGCAGTGAGTCCCCAGGGGGCGTTTTGGGCGAGCAGTACTTC. The chain employs TRBV10-2 and TRBJ2-7, with 8 bases matching TRBD1. The trim removed 0 bases at V and 6 bases at J, leaving 10 bases unmatched. The CDR3 loop spans 16 amino acids. Germline CDR1 is WSHSY and CDR2 is SAAADI.

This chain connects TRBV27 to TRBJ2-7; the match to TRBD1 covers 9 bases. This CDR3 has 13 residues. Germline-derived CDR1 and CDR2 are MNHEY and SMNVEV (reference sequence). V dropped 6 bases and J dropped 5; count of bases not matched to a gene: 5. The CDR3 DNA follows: TGTGCCAGCAGGGACTGGACAGGGGACGAGCAGTACTTC. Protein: CASRDWTGDEQYF.

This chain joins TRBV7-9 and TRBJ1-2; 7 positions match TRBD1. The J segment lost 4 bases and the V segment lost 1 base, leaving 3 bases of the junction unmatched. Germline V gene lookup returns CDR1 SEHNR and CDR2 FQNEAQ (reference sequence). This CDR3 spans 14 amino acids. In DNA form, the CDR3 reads TGTGCCAGCAGCTTAGAAGCAGGGGGCTATGGCTACACCTTC. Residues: CASSLEAGGYGYTF.

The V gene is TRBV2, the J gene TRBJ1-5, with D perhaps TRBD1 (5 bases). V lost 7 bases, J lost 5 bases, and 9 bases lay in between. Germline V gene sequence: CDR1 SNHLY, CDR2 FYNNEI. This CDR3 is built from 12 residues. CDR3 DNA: TGTGCCAGCACGGGGGATTATCAGCCCCAGCATTTT. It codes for CASTGDYQPQHF.

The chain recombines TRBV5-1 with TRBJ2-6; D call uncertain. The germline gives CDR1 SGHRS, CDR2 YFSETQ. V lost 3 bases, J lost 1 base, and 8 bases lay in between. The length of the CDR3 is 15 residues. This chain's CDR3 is CASSSRPSGANVLTF. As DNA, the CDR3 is TGCGCCAGCAGCTCGCGCCCATCTGGGGCCAACGTCCTGACTTTC.

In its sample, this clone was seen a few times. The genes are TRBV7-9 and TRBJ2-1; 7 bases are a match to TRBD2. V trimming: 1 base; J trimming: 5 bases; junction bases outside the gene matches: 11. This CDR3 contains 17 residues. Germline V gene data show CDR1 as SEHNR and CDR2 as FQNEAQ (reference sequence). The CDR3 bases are TGTGCCAGCAGCTTAGACGGGTTCCAGCGGGGCAACAATGAGCAGTTCTTC. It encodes CASSLDGFQRGNNEQFF.

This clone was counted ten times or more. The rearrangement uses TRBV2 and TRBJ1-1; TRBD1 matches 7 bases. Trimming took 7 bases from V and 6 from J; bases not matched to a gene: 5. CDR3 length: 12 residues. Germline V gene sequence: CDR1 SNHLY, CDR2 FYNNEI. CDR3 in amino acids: CASKRGLAEAFF. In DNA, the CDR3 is TGTGCCAGCAAAAGGGGGCTCGCTGAAGCTTTCTTT.

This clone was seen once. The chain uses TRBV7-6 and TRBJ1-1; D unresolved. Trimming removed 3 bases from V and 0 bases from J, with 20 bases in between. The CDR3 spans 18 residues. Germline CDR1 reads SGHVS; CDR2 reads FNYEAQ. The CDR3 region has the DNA TGTGCCAGCAGCTTTTCGGAGGGAGAGCCCAGGATGAACACTGAAGCTTTCTTT. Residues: CASSFSEGEPRMNTEAFF. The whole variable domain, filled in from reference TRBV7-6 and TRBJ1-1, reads GAGVSQSPRYKVTKRGQDVALRCDPISGHVSLYWYRQALGQGPEFLTYFNYEAQQDKSGLPNDRFSAERPEGSISTLTIQRTEQRDSAMYRCASSFSEGEPRMNTEAFFGQGTRLTVV.

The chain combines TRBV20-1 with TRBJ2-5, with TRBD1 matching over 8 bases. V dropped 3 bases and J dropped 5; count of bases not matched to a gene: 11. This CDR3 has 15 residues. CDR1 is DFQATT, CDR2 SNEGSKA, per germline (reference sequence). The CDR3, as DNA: TGCAGTGCTAGTTCGGCAGGGGGCGGTTTGGAGACCCAGTACTTC. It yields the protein CSASSAGGGLETQYF.